Here is one T cell receptor beta chain with its context. This clonotype was seen ten or more times. The specificity of this receptor is unknown. No much larger clone exists at a distance of one base, and base qualities are not known. The data were taken from a study of naive and memory T cell subsets (dated by TCRdb to 2016 to 2017). With regard to the full study: The study applied an open-source, UMI-based TCR alpha and beta sequencing pipeline to sorted naive and memory peripheral blood T cell subsets. IgG serology results and the functional CMV T cell responses were in complete agreement. RNA was DNase-treated and reverse transcribed with TCR constant-region primers, mostly using SuperScript III. The investigation overall reported the following: After error correction, only a single occurrence was seen for over 95% of naive TCR sequences, so much steeper abundance distributions were produced than in memory subsets. The abundance of TCRs followed a power law with an exponent that differed between naive and memory subsets yet stayed consistent across the three individuals. Single alpha or beta chain sequences, rather than paired alpha/beta receptors, were used to define clonotypes. The repertoire findings for the naive and memory subsets could not be validated against a ground truth, as none was available. RNA-based TCR counts may be affected by expression changes linked to T cell activation and differentiation. In both CD4 and CD8 cells, the Gini index increased while Shannon and inverse Simpson diversity decreased from naive through CM, EM and EMRA.

From the second PCR step on, the TCR alpha and beta chain libraries were amplified in separate reactions. The CMV status of each donor was determined by measuring IFNgamma production from CD4+ T cells after fresh PBMCs had been stimulated overnight with CMV viral lysate. Using Miltenyi beads, CD4 T cells were first positively selected, and CD8 T cells were then positively selected from the CD4-negative fraction. Cells stained for CD3, CD4, CD8, CD45RA, CD27 and a live/dead dye were sorted on a BD Aria II into four subsets by CD45RA and CD27. The sorting gate for effector memory cells was CD45RA-CD27-, and the sorting gate for EMRA cells was CD45RA+CD27-. Blood came from a few healthy volunteers, each fractionated into CD4 and CD8 T cells and then into four differentiation subsets. Around 130 ml of peripheral blood was taken from each donor, and PBMC were separated by density-gradient centrifugation on Ficoll-Paque PLUS. The sorted cells were lysed in RLT buffer, after which RNA was extracted using a Qiagen RNeasy kit and kept at -80 degrees C.

The germline ends are 13 bases apart after V is trimmed by 2 bases and J by 6 bases. Reading the germline V gene gives CDR1 SGDLS and CDR2 YYNGEE. The CDR3 sequence holds 14 residues, the cysteine and phenylalanine included. The sequence is cut down to CDR3 DNA, 42 bases in frame from base 1. The library was built by means of UMI-ligation and nested PCR. The beta constant-region primer was an equimolar mix of two oligonucleotides covering both TRBC1 and TRBC2. A single-stranded oligonucleotide containing the SP2 primer and a 12-nucleotide UMI was joined to the 3' end of the cDNA by T4 RNA ligase 1. Four rounds of PCR, combining the SP2 primer with nested alpha and beta constant-region primers, were used to amplify the ligated cDNA. Incubation of the ligation reaction was carried out at 16 degrees C for roughly 19-24 hours. PCR2 was typically performed as a SYBR Green qPCR and was stopped at a predetermined threshold so that over-amplification was prevented. All purifications after the first were performed with Agencourt AMPure XP magnetic beads. Libraries were quantified by Qubit and checked on a TapeStation, with a main peak expected near 650 bp. The pooled libraries were sequenced on an Illumina MiSeq using v2 2x251 paired-end kits, which usually yielded about 0.85-2 million reads per sample. Libraries were pooled at about 4 nM per sample, and about 4.5-7% PhiX was added to improve cluster recognition. As for the authors' bioinformatics: Using tag matching that tolerated one base-pair mismatch, Decombinator assigned V and J genes to FASTQ reads that had been processed by Demultiplexor. By using UMIs, Collapsinator corrected both sequencing errors and the frequency errors caused by PCR heterogeneity. CDR3Translator translated TCRs and extracted CDR3s from the conserved cysteine to the FGXG phenylalanine, flagging non-productive sequences. Gini, Shannon entropy and inverse Simpson indices were computed after subsampling the repertoires to the same number of UMI-defined TCRs. Within the linear range, a power law was fitted by maximum likelihood to the distributions of clonotype abundance. For one naive CD8 sample, the pipeline and MIGEC produced similar UMI counts, unique TCR numbers and clonal distributions. Repertoires were searched for about 7,300 CMV-associated CDR3 sequences compiled from VDJdb and a published dataset. TCRdb itself trimmed the public reads at Q25 with fastp, ran MiXCR and retained productive beta chains. Every entry covers one CDR3 protein and lists the most common genes and DNA from its rows. Here the V and J calls rest on TCRdb's processing, not on the authors' analysis. In this sample the table shows roughly 40,000 distinct CDR3 sequences, about an eighth of which occur a single time. In total, the top ten clones hold around a fifth of the sample.

The rearrangement combines TRBV9 with TRBJ2-3; the D segment could be TRBD2, given 6 matching bases. Sample: effector memory CD4+ T cells from blood. The sample's cell subset or site label, decoded: effector memory, CD45RA- CD27-. This receptor was taken from a human donor in good health. The DNA is TGTGCCAGCAGCGTCCTGACTAGGTCCGATACGCAGTATTTT. The translation is CASSVLTRSDTQYF. The variable domain in full, with residues beyond the CDR3 obtained from the reference TRBV9 and TRBJ2-3 genes, is DSGVTQTPKHLITATGQRVTLRCSPRSGDLSVYWYQQSLDQGLQFLIQYYNGEERAKGNILERFSAQQFPDLHSELNLSSLELGDSALYFCASSVLTRSDTQYFGPGTRLTVL.